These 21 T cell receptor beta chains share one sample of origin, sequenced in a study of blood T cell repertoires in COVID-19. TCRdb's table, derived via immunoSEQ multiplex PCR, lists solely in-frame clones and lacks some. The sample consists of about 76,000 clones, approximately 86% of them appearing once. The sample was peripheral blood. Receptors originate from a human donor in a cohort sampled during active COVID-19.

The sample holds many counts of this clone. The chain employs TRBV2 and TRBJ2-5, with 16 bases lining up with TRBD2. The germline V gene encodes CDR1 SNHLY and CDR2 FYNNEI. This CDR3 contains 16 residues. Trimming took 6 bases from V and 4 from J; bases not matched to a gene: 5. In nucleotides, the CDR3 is TGTGCCAGCAGCGGGACTAGCGGGAGGGCCCTAGAGACCCAGTACTTC. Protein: CASSGTSGRALETQYF.

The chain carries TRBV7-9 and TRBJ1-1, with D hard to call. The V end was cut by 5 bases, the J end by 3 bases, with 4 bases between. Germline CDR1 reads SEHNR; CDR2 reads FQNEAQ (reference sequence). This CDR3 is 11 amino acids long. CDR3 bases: TGTGCCAGCAGCCCTTACACTGAAGCTTTCTTT. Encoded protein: CASSPYTEAFF.

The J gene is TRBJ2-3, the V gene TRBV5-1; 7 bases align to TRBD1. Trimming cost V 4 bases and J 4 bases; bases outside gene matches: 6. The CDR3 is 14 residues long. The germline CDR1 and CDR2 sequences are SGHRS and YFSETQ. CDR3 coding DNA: TGCGCCAGCAGCCCTGGACAGGCCCCAGATACGCAGTATTTT. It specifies CASSPGQAPDTQYF.

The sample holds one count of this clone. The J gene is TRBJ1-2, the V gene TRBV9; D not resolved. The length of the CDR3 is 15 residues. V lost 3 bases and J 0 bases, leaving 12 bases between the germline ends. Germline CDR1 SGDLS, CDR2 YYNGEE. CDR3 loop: CASSARSGANYGYTF. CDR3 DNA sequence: TGTGCCAGCAGCGCACGGTCGGGAGCTAACTATGGCTACACCTTC.

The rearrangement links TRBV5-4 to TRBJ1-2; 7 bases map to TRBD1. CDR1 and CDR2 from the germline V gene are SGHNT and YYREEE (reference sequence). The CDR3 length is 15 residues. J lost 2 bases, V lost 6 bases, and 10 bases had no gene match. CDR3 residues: CASIPGGGRNYGYTF. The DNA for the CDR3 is TGTGCCAGCATCCCTGGAGGGGGCAGGAACTATGGCTACACCTTC.

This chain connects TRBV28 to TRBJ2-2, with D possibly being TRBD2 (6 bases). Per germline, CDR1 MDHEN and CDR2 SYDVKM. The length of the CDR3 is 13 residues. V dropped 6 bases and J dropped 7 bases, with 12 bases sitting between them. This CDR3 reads CASREGEYGELFF. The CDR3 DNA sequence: TGTGCCAGCAGGGAGGGAGAGTACGGGGAGCTGTTTTTT.

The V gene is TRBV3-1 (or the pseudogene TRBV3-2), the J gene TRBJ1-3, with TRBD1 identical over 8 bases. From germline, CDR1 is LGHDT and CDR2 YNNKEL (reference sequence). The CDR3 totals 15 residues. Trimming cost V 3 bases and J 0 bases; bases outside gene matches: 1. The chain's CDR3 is CASSQGQASGNTIYF. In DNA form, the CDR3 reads TGTGCCAGCAGCCAGGGACAGGCCTCTGGAAACACCATATATTTT.

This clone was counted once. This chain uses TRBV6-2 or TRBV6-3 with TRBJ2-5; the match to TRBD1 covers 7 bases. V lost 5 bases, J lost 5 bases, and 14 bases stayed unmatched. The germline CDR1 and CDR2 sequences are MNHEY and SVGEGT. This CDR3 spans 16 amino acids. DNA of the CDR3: TGTGCCAGCAGTCGACCTACAGGGGCTTGGGGGGAGACCCAGTACTTC. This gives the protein CASSRPTGAWGETQYF.

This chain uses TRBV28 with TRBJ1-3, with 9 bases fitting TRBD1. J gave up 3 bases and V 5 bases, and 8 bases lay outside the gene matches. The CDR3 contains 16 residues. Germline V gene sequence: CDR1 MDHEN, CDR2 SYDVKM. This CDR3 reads CASSPGGQGLGNTIYF. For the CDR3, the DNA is TGTGCCAGCAGTCCTGGGGGACAGGGACTTGGAAACACCATATATTTT.

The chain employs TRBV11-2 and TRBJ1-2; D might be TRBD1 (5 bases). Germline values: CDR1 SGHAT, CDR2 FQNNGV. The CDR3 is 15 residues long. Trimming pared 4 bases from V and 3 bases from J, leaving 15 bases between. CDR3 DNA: TGTGCCAGCAGCTCCTACCTCAGGGTTGACTATGGCTACACCTTC. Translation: CASSSYLRVDYGYTF. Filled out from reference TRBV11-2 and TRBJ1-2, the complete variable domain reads EAGVAQSPRYKIIEKRQSVAFWCNPISGHATLYWYQQILGQGPKLLIQFQNNGVVDDSQLPKDRFSAERLKGVDSTLKIQPAKLEDSAVYLCASSSYLRVDYGYTFGSGTRLTVV.

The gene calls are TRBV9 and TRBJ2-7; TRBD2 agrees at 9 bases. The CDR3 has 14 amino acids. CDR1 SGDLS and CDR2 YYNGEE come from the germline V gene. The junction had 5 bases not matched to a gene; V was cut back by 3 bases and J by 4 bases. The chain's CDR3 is CASSASGGFYEQYF. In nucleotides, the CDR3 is TGTGCCAGCAGCGCGAGCGGGGGGTTTTACGAGCAGTACTTC.

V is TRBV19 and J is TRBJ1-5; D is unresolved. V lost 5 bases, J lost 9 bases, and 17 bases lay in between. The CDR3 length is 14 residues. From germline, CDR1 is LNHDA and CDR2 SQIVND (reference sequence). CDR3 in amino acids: CASSPHGRRWPQHF. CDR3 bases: TGTGCCAGTAGTCCTCACGGGAGGCGATGGCCCCAGCATTTT.

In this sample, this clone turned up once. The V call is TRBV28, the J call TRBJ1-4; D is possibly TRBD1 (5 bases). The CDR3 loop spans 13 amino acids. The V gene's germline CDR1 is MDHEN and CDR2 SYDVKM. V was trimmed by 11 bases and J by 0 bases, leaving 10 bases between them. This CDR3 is CAYGGATNEKLFF. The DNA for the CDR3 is TGTGCCTACGGGGGTGCAACTAATGAAAAACTGTTTTTT.

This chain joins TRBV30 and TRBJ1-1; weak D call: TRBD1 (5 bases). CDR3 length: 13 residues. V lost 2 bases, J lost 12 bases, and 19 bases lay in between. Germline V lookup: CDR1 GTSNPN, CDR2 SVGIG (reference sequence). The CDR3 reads CAWSYDRWGETFF. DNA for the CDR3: TGTGCCTGGAGTTACGACCGTTGGGGGGAGACTTTCTTT. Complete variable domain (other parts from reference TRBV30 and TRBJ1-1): SQTIHQWPATLVQPVGSPLSLECTVEGTSNPNLYWYRQAAGRGLQLLFYSVGIGQISSEVPQNLSASRPQDRQFILSSKKLLLSDSGFYLCAWSYDRWGETFFGQGTRLTVV.

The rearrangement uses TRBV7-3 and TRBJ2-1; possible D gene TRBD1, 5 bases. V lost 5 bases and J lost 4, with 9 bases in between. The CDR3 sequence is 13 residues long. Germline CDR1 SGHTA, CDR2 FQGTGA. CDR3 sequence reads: CASSQGLYNEQFF. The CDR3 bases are TGTGCCAGCAGCCAGGGCCTTTACAATGAGCAGTTCTTC. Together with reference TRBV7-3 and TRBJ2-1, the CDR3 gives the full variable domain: GAGVSQTPSNKVTEKGKYVELRCDPISGHTALYWYRQSLGQGPEFLIYFQGTGAADDSGLPNDRFFAVRPEGSVSTLKIQRTERGDSAVYLCASSQGLYNEQFFGPGTRLTVL.

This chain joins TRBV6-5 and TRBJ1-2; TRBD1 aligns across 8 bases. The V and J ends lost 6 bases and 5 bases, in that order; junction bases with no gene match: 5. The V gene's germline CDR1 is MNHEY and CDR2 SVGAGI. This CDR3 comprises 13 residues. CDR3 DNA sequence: TGTGCCAGCAGAACACAGGGGGGGTATGGCTACACCTTC. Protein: CASRTQGGYGYTF.

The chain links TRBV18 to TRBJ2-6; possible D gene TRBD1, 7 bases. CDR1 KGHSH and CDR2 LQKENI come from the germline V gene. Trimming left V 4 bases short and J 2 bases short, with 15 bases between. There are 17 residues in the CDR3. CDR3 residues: CASSLVGRGAGANVLTF. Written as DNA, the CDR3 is TGTGCCAGCTCACTAGTCGGCAGGGGGGCTGGGGCCAACGTCCTGACTTTC.

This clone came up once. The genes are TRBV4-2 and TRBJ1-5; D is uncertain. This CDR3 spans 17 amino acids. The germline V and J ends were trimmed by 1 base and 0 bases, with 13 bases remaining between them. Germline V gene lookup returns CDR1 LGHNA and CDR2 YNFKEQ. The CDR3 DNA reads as TGTGCCAGCAGCCAAGGACATCGAGTTTATAGCAATCAGCCCCAGCATTTT. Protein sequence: CASSQGHRVYSNQPQHF.

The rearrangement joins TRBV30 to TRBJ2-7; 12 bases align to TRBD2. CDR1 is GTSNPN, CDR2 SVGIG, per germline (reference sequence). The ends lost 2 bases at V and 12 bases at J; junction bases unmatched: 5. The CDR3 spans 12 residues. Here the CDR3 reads CAWSPSGGGAYF. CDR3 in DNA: TGTGCCTGGAGTCCTAGCGGGGGGGGCGCGTACTTC.

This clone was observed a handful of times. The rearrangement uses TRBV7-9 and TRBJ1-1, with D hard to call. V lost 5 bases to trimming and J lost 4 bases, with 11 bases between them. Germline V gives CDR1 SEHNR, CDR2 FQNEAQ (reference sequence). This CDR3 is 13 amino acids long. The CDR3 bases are TGTGCCAGCAGCCCGGAGGTTGGCACTGAAGCTTTCTTT. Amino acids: CASSPEVGTEAFF.

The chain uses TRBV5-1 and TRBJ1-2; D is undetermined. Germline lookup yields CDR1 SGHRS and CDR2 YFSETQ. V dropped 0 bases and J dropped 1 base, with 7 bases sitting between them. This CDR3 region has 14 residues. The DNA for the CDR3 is TGCGCCAGCAGCTTGGTTCCGGGTAACTATGGCTACACCTTC. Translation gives CASSLVPGNYGYTF.